Described below is a single TCR beta chain sequence and its context. Antigen: not known. The data belong to a study of shared clonotypes between healthy human individuals. Study at large: Researchers assigned three CD4 naive, three CD4 memory, two CD8 naive and one CD8 memory plate to each donor.

Using immunoSEQ multiplex PCR, the repertoire was profiled, and TCRdb retains in-frame clones only, with some absent. This table holds a few million clones, roughly 92% found once. The CDR3 length is 12 residues. Trimming took 1 base from V and 12 from J, leaving 10 bases between them. Germline V gives CDR1 MDHEN, CDR2 SYDVKM. The study drew its donors from healthy HIV-negative adults without recent acute infections or vaccinations. Negatively enriched CD4+ T cells were divided by CD45RA into naive and memory. Study results and caveats: Relative to their counterparts shared across all four donors, non-shared clonotypes exhibited diminished generation probabilities.

Sequenced: naive CD4+ T cells from PBMCs. Subset of the sample: CD45RA+ positively selected. The TCR sequence derives from a young man in good health. Some clones in this sample may be carry-over from other donors' samples. The chain uses TRBV28 and TRBJ2-1; tentatively, D is TRBD2 (6 bases). The CDR3 is CASSLLGGLQFF. For the CDR3, the DNA is TGTGCCAGCAGTTTATTGGGGGGATTGCAGTTCTTC.